Shown below are 21 T cell receptor beta chains from a single sample sequenced in a study of cytomegalovirus exposure and HLA in healthy donors. Libraries were prepared by immunoSEQ multiplex PCR; TCRdb keeps only in-frame clonotypes and omits some of them. The sample lists about 130,000 clones, 90% to 95% seen once, with less than 1.5% in the top ten. The sequenced sample consisted of PBMCs. These receptors all come from a woman under 30 in good health and CMV-seronegative.

The chain recombines TRBV7-9 with TRBJ2-7; D is uncertain. Germline loops: CDR1 SEHNR, CDR2 FQNEAQ (reference sequence). This CDR3 has 14 residues. V lost 5 bases and J 1 base, leaving 12 bases between the germline ends. CDR3 DNA: TGTGCCAGCAGCCCCGGCGGTATGTCCTACGAGCAGTACTTC. Protein product: CASSPGGMSYEQYF.

The chain employs TRBV19 and TRBJ1-1, with 8 bases that match TRBD1. V was pared by 2 bases and J by 7 bases, with 6 bases of the junction left unmatched. Germline V gives CDR1 LNHDA, CDR2 SQIVND (reference sequence). The CDR3 is made up of 14 amino acids. The CDR3 nucleotides read TGTGCCAGTAGTATAAGCCCAGGGGGCGTTGAAGCTTTCTTT. Residues: CASSISPGGVEAFF.

This clone was counted only a few times. The chain combines TRBV2 with TRBJ2-7, with 7 nucleotides matching TRBD1. The CDR3 contains 12 residues. CDR1 is SNHLY and CDR2 is FYNNEI in the germline V gene. V lost 8 bases, J lost 3 bases, and 4 bases stayed unmatched. In nucleotides, the CDR3 is TGTGCCAGCGTGGCAGGGGGCTACGAGCAGTACTTC. Encoded protein: CASVAGGYEQYF.

The chain links TRBV6-1 to TRBJ1-5; 7 nucleotides match TRBD1. Germline V lookup: CDR1 MNHNS, CDR2 SASEGT. This CDR3 has 15 amino acids. V lost 5 bases to trimming and J lost 6 bases; unmatched junction nucleotides: 10. This chain's CDR3 is CASSPSDRYFQPQHF. In DNA, the CDR3 is TGTGCCAGCAGTCCTTCGGACAGGTACTTTCAGCCCCAGCATTTT.

The chain combines TRBV30 with TRBJ2-2, with 10 positions matching TRBD1. The V gene end was trimmed by 5 bases and the J gene end by 3 bases; junction bases not matched to a gene: 3. Germline CDR1 GTSNPN, CDR2 SVGIG (reference sequence). This CDR3 is 14 amino acids long. CDR3 protein: CAWVGQGYTGELFF. CDR3 in DNA: TGTGCCTGGGTGGGACAGGGGTACACCGGGGAGCTGTTTTTT.

This clone appeared a single time. The chain has TRBV27 and TRBJ1-5; D gene ambiguous. This CDR3 comprises 13 residues. Trimming took 5 bases from V and 6 from J, leaving 11 bases between them. Germline V gives CDR1 MNHEY, CDR2 SMNVEV (reference sequence). The CDR3 coding sequence is TGTGCCAGCAGTGACCTGCCAGGTCAGCCCCAGCATTTT. Encoded protein: CASSDLPGQPQHF.

Note on this clone: Other DNA sequences in this sample translate to the same CDR3. The chain uses TRBV5-1 and TRBJ1-1; no definite D call. CDR3 size: 14 residues. The germline CDR1 and CDR2 sequences are SGHRS and YFSETQ. V shed 1 base and J shed 0 bases, with 7 bases lying between them. The chain's CDR3 is CASSLLDLNTEAFF. CDR3 nucleotide sequence: TGCGCCAGCAGCTTGCTAGATTTGAACACTGAAGCTTTCTTT.

The chain links TRBV6-4 to TRBJ1-1; D remains unclear. This CDR3 has 14 amino acids. From germline, CDR1 is MRHNA and CDR2 SNTAGT. Trimming removed 4 bases from V and 1 base from J, with 10 bases in between. CDR3 region: CASSAIGGNTEAFF. DNA of the CDR3: TGTGCCAGCAGTGCGATCGGTGGGAACACTGAAGCTTTCTTT.

This chain links TRBV13 with TRBJ2-5, with no clear D. CDR3 length equals 13 residues. CDR1 is PRHDT and CDR2 is FYEKMQ in the germline V gene (reference sequence). Trimming cost V 5 bases and J 1 base, with 8 bases left between them. The CDR3 nucleotides read TGTGCCAGCAGCCCAGAGGCCCAAGAGACCCAGTACTTC. Encoded protein: CASSPEAQETQYF.

J is TRBJ2-7 and V is TRBV28; no definite D call. The ends were cut back, 1 base at V and 3 bases at J, with 4 bases in the middle. This CDR3 region has 12 residues. In germline, CDR1 is MDHEN, CDR2 SYDVKM. For the CDR3, the DNA is TGTGCCAGCAGTTTATCCCGCTACGAGCAGTACTTC. Its translation is CASSLSRYEQYF.

This clone was detected only once. The V gene is TRBV7-9, the J gene TRBJ2-1, with D perhaps TRBD2 (5 bases). The V gene lost 5 bases and the J gene lost 15 bases, with 17 bases spanning the gap. CDR3 length: 12 residues. The germline V gene encodes CDR1 SEHNR and CDR2 FQNEAQ (reference sequence). The CDR3, as DNA: TGTGCCAGCAGCCCGCCCGGACTGGAGTGGTTCTTC. This codes for CASSPPGLEWFF.

This chain's CDR3 is CASSEVQGNQPQHF. For the CDR3, the DNA is TGTGCCAGCAGTGAGGTACAGGGAAATCAGCCCCAGCATTTT. The chain has TRBV2 and TRBJ1-5; maybe TRBD1 (6 bases). Germline V gene data show CDR1 as SNHLY and CDR2 as FYNNEI. The CDR3 contains 14 residues. V lost 3 bases, J lost 4 bases, and 10 bases lay in between.

V is TRBV9 and J is TRBJ2-6; D perhaps matches TRBD2 (7 bases). The CDR3 totals 18 residues. Trimming shortened V by 4 bases and J by 2 bases, and 19 bases separated the two germline ends. The germline CDR1 and CDR2 sequences are SGDLS and YYNGEE. CDR3 bases: TGTGCCAGCAGCTTTCACCGGGGAGGGGGGGCTGGGGCCAACGTCCTGACTTTC. Translated: CASSFHRGGGAGANVLTF.

The gene calls are TRBV6-5 and TRBJ2-7; D is unclear. V gave up 6 bases and J gave up 1 base, with 16 bases separating them. The CDR3 runs to 15 residues. Per germline, CDR1 MNHEY and CDR2 SVGAGI. CDR3 region: CASRLDFSPSYEQYF. The CDR3 DNA reads as TGTGCCAGCAGACTTGACTTCTCCCCTTCCTACGAGCAGTACTTC.

A single count supports this clone. One end of the junction does not line up with germline, which may come from a read error. Other DNA variants within this sample encode the same CDR3. The chain is built from TRBV27 and TRBJ1-2, with 8 nucleotides matching TRBD1. This CDR3 is 13 amino acids long. Germline loops: CDR1 MNHEY, CDR2 SMNVEV (reference sequence). CDR3 sequence: CASSQGAPYGYTF. CDR3 sequence (DNA): TGTGCCAGCAGTCAGGGGGCCCCCTATGGCTACACCTTT.

This sequence joins TRBV23-1 and TRBJ1-1; D unclear. TRBV23-1 is designated an ORF whose function remains uncertain. V was cut by 4 bases and J by 1 base, with 4 bases left in between. CDR3 size: 12 residues. CDR3 in DNA: TGCGCCAGCAGTCGACAGAACACTGAAGCTTTCTTT. It yields the protein CASSRQNTEAFF.

CDR3 nucleotides: TGTGCCAGCAGTGAAGAGCCCCAACGAGGAGAAAAACTGTTTTTT. It translates to CASSEEPQRGEKLFF. The chain employs TRBV2 and TRBJ1-4, with D unresolved. The CDR3 extends over 15 amino acids. Germline V gene sequence: CDR1 SNHLY, CDR2 FYNNEI. The V gene lost 1 base and the J gene lost 8 bases, with 14 bases spanning the gap.

A few counts support this clone. The chain couples TRBV19 to TRBJ1-6; no clear D. The germline CDR1 and CDR2 sequences are LNHDA and SQIVND (reference sequence). CDR3 length equals 13 residues. The germline V and J ends were trimmed by 2 bases and 8 bases, with 7 bases remaining between them. The CDR3 DNA sequence: TGTGCCAGTAGTATATGGAGGTATTCACCCCTCCACTTT. Residues: CASSIWRYSPLHF. Filled out from reference TRBV19 and TRBJ1-6, the complete variable domain reads DGGITQSPKYLFRKEGQNVTLSCEQNLNHDAMYWYRQDPGQGLRLIYYSQIVNDFQKGDIAEGYSVSREKKESFPLTVTSAQKNPTAFYLCASSIWRYSPLHFGNGTRLTVT.

V and J are TRBV7-9 and TRBJ1-3; TRBD1 is a possible D gene (5 bases). Per germline, CDR1 SEHNR and CDR2 FQNEAQ (reference sequence). The CDR3 runs to 17 residues. V lost 1 base and J lost 0, with 13 bases in between. The CDR3 reads CASSLGQGALSGNTIYF. CDR3 bases: TGTGCCAGCAGCTTAGGGCAGGGTGCACTCTCTGGAAACACCATATATTTT.

The chain has TRBV4-1 and TRBJ2-7; TRBD2 aligns across 10 bases. Germline V gene data show CDR1 as MGHRA and CDR2 as YSYEKL. V dropped 0 bases and J dropped 3; count of bases not matched to a gene: 2. This CDR3 has 15 residues. This chain's CDR3 is CASSQEKREGYEQYF. The CDR3 nucleotides are TGCGCCAGCAGCCAAGAGAAGCGGGAGGGCTACGAGCAGTACTTC.

The rearrangement uses TRBV6-1 and TRBJ2-5, with 7 bases identical to TRBD1. The CDR3 extends over 15 amino acids. Germline trimming cut 2 bases from V and 1 base from J; bases unmatched to any gene: 4. Germline CDR1 and CDR2: MNHNS and SASEGT. CDR3 in DNA: TGTGCCAGCAGTGAAATGACAGGGCGCCAAGAGACCCAGTACTTC. This translates into CASSEMTGRQETQYF.